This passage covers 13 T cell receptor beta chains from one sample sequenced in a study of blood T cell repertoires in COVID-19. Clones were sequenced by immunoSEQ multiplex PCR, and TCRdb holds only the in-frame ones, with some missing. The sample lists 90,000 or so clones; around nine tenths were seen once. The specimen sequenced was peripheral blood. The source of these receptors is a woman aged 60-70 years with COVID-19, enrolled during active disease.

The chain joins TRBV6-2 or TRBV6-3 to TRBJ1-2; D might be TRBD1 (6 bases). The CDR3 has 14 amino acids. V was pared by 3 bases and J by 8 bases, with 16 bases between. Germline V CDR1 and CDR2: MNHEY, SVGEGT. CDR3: CASSYSPGGDGYTF. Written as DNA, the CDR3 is TGTGCCAGCAGTTATAGCCCTGGGGGCGACGGCTACACCTTC.

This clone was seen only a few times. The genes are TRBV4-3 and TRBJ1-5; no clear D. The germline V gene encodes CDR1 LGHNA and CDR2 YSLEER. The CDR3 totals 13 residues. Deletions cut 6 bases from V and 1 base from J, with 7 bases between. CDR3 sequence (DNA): TGCGCCAGCAGTCGCGGCAGCAATCAGCCCCAGCATTTT. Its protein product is CASSRGSNQPQHF.

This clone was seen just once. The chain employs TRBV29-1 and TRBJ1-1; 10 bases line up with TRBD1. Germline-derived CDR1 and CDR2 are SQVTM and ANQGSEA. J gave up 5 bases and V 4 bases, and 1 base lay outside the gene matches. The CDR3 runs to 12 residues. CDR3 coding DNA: TGCAGCGTTGGACAGGGGGCAACTGAAGCTTTCTTT. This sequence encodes CSVGQGATEAFF.

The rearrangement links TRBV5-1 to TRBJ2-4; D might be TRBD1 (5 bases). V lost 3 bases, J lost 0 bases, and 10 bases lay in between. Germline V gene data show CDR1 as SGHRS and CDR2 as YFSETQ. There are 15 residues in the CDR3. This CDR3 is CASSSGPLAKNIQYF. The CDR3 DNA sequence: TGCGCCAGCAGCTCAGGGCCACTAGCCAAAAACATTCAGTACTTC. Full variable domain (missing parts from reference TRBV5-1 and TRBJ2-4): KAGVTQTPRYLIKTRGQQVTLSCSPISGHRSVSWYQQTPGQGLQFLFEYFSETQRNKGNFPGRFSGRQFSNSRSEMNVSTLELGDSALYLCASSSGPLAKNIQYFGAGTRLSVL.

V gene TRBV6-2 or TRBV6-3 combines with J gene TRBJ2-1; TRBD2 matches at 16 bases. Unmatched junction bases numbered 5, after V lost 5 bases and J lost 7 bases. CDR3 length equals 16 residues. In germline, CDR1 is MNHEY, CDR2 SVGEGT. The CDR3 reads CASSGTSGGARNEQFF. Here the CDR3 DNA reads TGTGCCAGCAGTGGGACTAGCGGGGGGGCGAGGAATGAGCAGTTCTTC.

The CDR3 here is CASSRLTGWGYTF. The CDR3 DNA sequence: TGTGCCAGCAGCCGCCTGACAGGGTGGGGCTACACCTTC. The chain couples TRBV7-2 to TRBJ1-2, with 7 bases lining up with TRBD1. Losses at the gene ends were 5 bases for V and 8 bases for J; bases not matched to a gene: 8. This CDR3 comprises 13 residues. Germline values: CDR1 SGHTA, CDR2 FQGNSA.

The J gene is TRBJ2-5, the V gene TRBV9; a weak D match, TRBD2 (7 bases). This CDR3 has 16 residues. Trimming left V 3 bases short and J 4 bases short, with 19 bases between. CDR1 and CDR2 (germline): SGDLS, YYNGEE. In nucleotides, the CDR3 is TGTGCCAGCAGCGCCCTGGGGGGGGCTGGGGTAGAGACCCAGTACTTC. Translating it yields CASSALGGAGVETQYF.

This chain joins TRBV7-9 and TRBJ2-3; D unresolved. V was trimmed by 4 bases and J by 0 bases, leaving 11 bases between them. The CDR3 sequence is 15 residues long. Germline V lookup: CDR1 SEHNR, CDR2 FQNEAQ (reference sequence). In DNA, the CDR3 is TGTGCCAGCAGCTCCCGTTTTTCCAGCACAGATACGCAGTATTTT. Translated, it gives CASSSRFSSTDTQYF.

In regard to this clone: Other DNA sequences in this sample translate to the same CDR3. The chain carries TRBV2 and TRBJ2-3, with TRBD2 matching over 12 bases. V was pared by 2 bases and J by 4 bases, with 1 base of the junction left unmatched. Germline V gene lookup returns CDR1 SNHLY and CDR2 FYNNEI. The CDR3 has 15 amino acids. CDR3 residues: CASSELAGGADTQYF. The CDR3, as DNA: TGTGCCAGCAGTGAACTAGCGGGGGGGGCAGATACGCAGTATTTT.

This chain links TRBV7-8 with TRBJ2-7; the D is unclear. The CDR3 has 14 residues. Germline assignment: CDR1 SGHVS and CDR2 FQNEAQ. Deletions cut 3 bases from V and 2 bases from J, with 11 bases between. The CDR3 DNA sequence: TGTGCCAGCAGCTTGAGTTTCCGTGCCTACGAGCAGTACTTC. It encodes CASSLSFRAYEQYF.

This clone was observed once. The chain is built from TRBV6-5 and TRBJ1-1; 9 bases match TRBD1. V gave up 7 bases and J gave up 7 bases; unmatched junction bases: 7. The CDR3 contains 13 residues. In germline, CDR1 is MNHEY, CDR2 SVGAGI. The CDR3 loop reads CASILQGAGEAFF. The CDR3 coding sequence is TGTGCCAGCATCCTACAGGGGGCAGGTGAAGCTTTCTTT.

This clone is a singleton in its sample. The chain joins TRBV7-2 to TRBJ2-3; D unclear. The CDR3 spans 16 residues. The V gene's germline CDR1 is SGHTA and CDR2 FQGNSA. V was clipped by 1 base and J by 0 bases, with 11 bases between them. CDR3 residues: CASSLVERVSTDTQYF. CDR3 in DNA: TGTGCCAGCAGCTTAGTAGAACGGGTTAGCACAGATACGCAGTATTTT. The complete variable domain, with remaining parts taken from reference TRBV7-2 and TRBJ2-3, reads GAGVSQSPSNKVTEKGKDVELRCDPISGHTALYWYRQSLGQGLEFLIYFQGNSAPDKSGLPSDRFSAERTGGSVSTLTIQRTQQEDSAVYLCASSLVERVSTDTQYFGPGTRLTVL.

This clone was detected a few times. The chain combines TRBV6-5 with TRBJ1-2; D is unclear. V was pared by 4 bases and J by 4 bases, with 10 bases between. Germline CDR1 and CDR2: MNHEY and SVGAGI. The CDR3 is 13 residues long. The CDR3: CASSSQLGYGYTF. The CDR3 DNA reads TGTGCCAGCAGTTCCCAACTAGGCTATGGCTACACCTTC.